This T cell receptor (beta chain) came from a study of T cell changes during pregnancy in multiple sclerosis. Clones were read by immunoSEQ multiplex PCR, and TCRdb kept only the in-frame ones, dropping some. The sample includes tens of thousands of clones, just under 95% of them seen just once. V was clipped by 4 bases and J by 3 bases; unmatched bases: 10. This CDR3 region has 17 residues. From germline, CDR1 is SGHNT and CDR2 YYREEE (reference sequence). The sample consisted of peripheral blood, taken in the second trimester of pregnancy. The V gene is TRBV5-4, the J gene TRBJ1-5, with 10 bases matching TRBD1. This TCR derives from a female donor with multiple sclerosis, enrolled in a pregnancy study. CDR3 sequence: CASSAHPGTGDNQPQHF. CDR3 nucleotide sequence: TGTGCCAGCAGCGCACACCCCGGGACAGGGGACAATCAGCCCCAGCATTTT. The full variable domain, with the rest looked up from reference TRBV5-4 and TRBJ1-5, is ETGVTQSPTHLIKTRGQQVTLRCSSQSGHNTVSWYQQALGQGPQFIFQYYREEENGRGNFPPRFSGLQFPNYSSELNVNALELDDSALYLCASSAHPGTGDNQPQHFGDGTRLSIL.